The entry below describes one T cell receptor (beta chain). Addition of a universal primer site occurred through template switching, and cDNA carried unique molecular identifiers. TCRdb processed the 5' RACE reads anew with MiXCR; each CDR3 protein has one entry. This sample has 200,000 to 300,000 distinct CDR3 sequences, with more than 9% found just once. The sample comes from a study of identical twins. Germline CDR1 is LGHDT and CDR2 is YNNKEL (reference sequence). This CDR3 comprises 13 residues. Trimming took off 1 base at V and 9 bases at J, with 11 bases between the two ends. The J gene is TRBJ2-3, the V gene TRBV3-1, with TRBD1 as a possible D gene (6 bases). This receptor was taken from a man aged 45 to 65 in good health. Material for sequencing was memory T cells sorted from blood. The CDR3 DNA reads TGTGCCAGCAGCCAAGCCTCCGGGACAACGCAGTATTTT. This encodes CASSQASGTTQYF.